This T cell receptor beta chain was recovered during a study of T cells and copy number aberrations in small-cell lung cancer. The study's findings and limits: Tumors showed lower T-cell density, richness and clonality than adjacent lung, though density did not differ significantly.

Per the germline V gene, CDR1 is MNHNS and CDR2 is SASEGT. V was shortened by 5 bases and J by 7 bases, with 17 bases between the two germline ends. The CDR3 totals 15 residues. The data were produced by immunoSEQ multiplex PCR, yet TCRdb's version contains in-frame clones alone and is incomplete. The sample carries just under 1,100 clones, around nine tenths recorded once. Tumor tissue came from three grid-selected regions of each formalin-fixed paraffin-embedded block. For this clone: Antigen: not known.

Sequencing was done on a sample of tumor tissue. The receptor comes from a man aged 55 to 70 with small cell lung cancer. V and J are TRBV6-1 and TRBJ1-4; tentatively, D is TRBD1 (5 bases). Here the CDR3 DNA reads TGTGCCAGCAGTCCTACTACCGGGACGTTTGAAAAACTGTTTTTT. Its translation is CASSPTTGTFEKLFF.